These 27 T cell receptor beta chains were all obtained from the same sample, sequenced in a study of lung T cells in sarcoidosis with Löfgren's syndrome. TCRdb analysed the reads with MiXCR anew, one entry per CDR3 protein. Of around 1,200 distinct CDR3 sequences listed, just under 30% were seen once; the top ten hold roughly 7%. Sequenced sample: CD4+ T cells from PBMCs. All receptors come from a human donor with sarcoidosis (Löfgren's syndrome or another form), or a control subject (not recorded which).

By frequency in the sample, this clonotype is large. The CDR3: CASSWDGYEQYF. The CDR3 DNA sequence: TGTGCCAGCAGCTGGGACGGCTACGAGCAGTACTTC. The J gene is TRBJ2-7, the V gene TRBV3-1; the D call may be TRBD1 or TRBD2 (5 bases each). Germline-derived CDR1 and CDR2 are LGHDT and YNNKEL (reference sequence). CDR3 length: 12 residues. V lost 5 bases, J lost 3 bases, and 8 bases lay in between.

This clonotype ranks as medium-sized. The J gene is TRBJ2-1, the V gene TRBV10-2, with 7 bases identical to TRBD2. CDR1 is WSHSY, CDR2 SAAADI, per germline. The CDR3 runs to 14 residues. The junction had 7 bases not matched to a gene; V was cut back by 4 bases and J by 7 bases. CDR3 DNA sequence: TGCGCCAGCAGTGCGAGCGGGACGGAGAATGAGCAGTTCTTC. Its translation is CASSASGTENEQFF.

Relative to its sample, this clonotype is large. As DNA, the CDR3 is TGCGCCAGCAGCATCGGACTAGCCTTCACAGATACGCAGTATTTT. This translates into CASSIGLAFTDTQYF. The chain combines TRBV5-1 with TRBJ2-3, with TRBD2 identical over 8 bases. This CDR3 is built from 15 residues. Trimming removed 4 bases from V and 2 bases from J; junction bases left unmatched: 6. Germline V gene sequence: CDR1 SGHRS, CDR2 YFSETQ.

This clonotype is labeled medium-sized. This chain joins TRBV5-1 and TRBJ2-7; 10 nucleotides match TRBD2. Germline CDR1 and CDR2: SGHRS and YFSETQ. V lost 4 bases and J lost 5; bases outside the gene matches: 3. The CDR3 runs 13 residues. CDR3 sequence: CASSVGLADEQYF. Here the CDR3 DNA reads TGCGCCAGCAGCGTCGGACTAGCGGACGAGCAGTACTTC. Full variable domain (rest looked up from reference TRBV5-1 and TRBJ2-7): KAGVTQTPRYLIKTRGQQVTLSCSPISGHRSVSWYQQTPGQGLQFLFEYFSETQRNKGNFPGRFSGRQFSNSRSEMNVSTLELGDSALYLCASSVGLADEQYFGPGTRLTVT.

The chain has TRBV20-1 and TRBJ2-7, with D perhaps given as TRBD1 or TRBD2 (7 bases each). The germline V gene has CDR1 DFQATT and CDR2 SNEGSKA (reference sequence). This CDR3 is 16 amino acids long. Deletions cut 6 bases from V and 0 bases from J, with 21 bases between. In DNA, the CDR3 is TGCAGTGCACTACAAATAGGGGGCGGGAGCTCCTACGAGCAGTACTTC. It codes for CSALQIGGGSSYEQYF.

Note on this clonotype: The junction does not match germline at one end; this may be a read error. The rearrangement links TRBV20-1 to TRBJ2-5, with D perhaps matching TRBD2 (6 bases). CDR3 length: 14 amino acids. The germline CDR1 and CDR2 sequences are DFQATT and SNEGSKA (reference sequence). The CDR3 coding sequence is TGCAGTGCAGGGACGGGGGTGATTCAAGAGGCCCAGTACTTC. This codes for CSAGTGVIQEAQYF.

This clonotype is large (0.1 to 1%) in the sample. V gene TRBV20-1 combines with J gene TRBJ1-5; unclear D gene. V lost 3 bases, J lost 4 bases, and 10 bases lay in between. The germline gives CDR1 DFQATT, CDR2 SNEGSKA (reference sequence). The CDR3 length is 13 residues. This chain's CDR3 is CSASRQPNQPQHF. The CDR3 DNA sequence: TGCAGTGCTAGTAGGCAGCCAAATCAGCCCCAGCATTTT.

This clonotype counts as medium-sized (0.01 to 0.1%). This chain joins TRBV12-3 or TRBV12-4 and TRBJ2-3; D is ambiguous. This CDR3 is built from 13 residues. V was cut by 5 bases and J by 7 bases, with 13 bases left in between. Here the CDR3 reads CASSLQIANTQYF. The CDR3 DNA reads as TGTGCCAGCAGTCTACAGATAGCAAATACGCAGTATTTT.

This clonotype was recorded many times. The chain recombines TRBV29-1 with TRBJ2-1, with 9 bases fitting TRBD1. The CDR3 is 15 residues long. The junction had 15 bases not matched to a gene; V was cut back by 6 bases and J by 9 bases. CDR1 is SQVTM and CDR2 is ANQGSEA in the germline V gene. The CDR3 loop reads CSVWDSGTGYAEQFF. For the CDR3, the DNA is TGCAGCGTCTGGGACTCCGGGACAGGGTATGCTGAGCAGTTCTTC.

In this sample, this clonotype is large (0.1 to 1%). The V call is TRBV7-2, the J call TRBJ1-1; a possible D gene is TRBD1 (5 bases). The CDR3 has 15 amino acids. In germline, CDR1 is SGHTA, CDR2 FQGNSA. V was pared by 5 bases and J by 1 base, with 14 bases between. CDR3 bases: TGTGCCAGCAGCCAGGGACGGGCACAGAACACTGAAGCTTTCTTT. It yields the protein CASSQGRAQNTEAFF.

Judged by abundance, this clonotype is medium-sized. CDR3 nucleotides: TGCGCCAGCAAAAACAGGGTGGCGTCCTACAATGAGCAGTTCTTC. It is translated as CASKNRVASYNEQFF. The chain carries TRBV5-1 and TRBJ2-1; a possible D gene is TRBD1 (6 bases). Germline CDR1 is SGHRS and CDR2 is YFSETQ. CDR3 length: 15 amino acids. V was pared by 6 bases and J by 1 base, with 14 bases between.

This clonotype is large (0.1 to 1%) by share. The rearrangement joins TRBV12-3 or TRBV12-4 to TRBJ1-5; a weak D match, TRBD1 (5 bases). V was cut by 6 bases and J by 2 bases, with 8 bases left in between. The CDR3 consists of 13 residues. CDR3 region: CASRGTGNQPQHF. In DNA form, the CDR3 reads TGTGCCAGCAGAGGGACGGGCAATCAGCCCCAGCATTTT.

By sample share, this clonotype is medium-sized. V and J are TRBV28 and TRBJ1-2; the D is unclear. CDR3 size: 15 residues. The germline gives CDR1 MDHEN, CDR2 SYDVKM. V was shortened by 3 bases and J by 6 bases, with 17 bases between the two germline ends. The CDR3 coding sequence is TGTGCCAGCAGTTTCCCTGGGCTCCGGTCCGATGGCTACACCTTC. It encodes CASSFPGLRSDGYTF.

By sample share, this clonotype is large (0.1 to 1%). The CDR3 DNA reads TGTGCCATCAGTGCTTTGGACAGGGAGGGTGAGCAGTTCTTC. Protein product: CAISALDREGEQFF. The chain links TRBV10-3 to TRBJ2-1; D is possibly TRBD1 (8 bases). The CDR3 has 14 amino acids. The germline V gene has CDR1 ENHRY and CDR2 SYGVKD. V gave up 4 bases and J gave up 9 bases, with 16 bases separating them.

This clonotype rates as medium-sized (0.01 to 0.1%). The V gene is TRBV5-4, the J gene TRBJ2-1; 15 bases agree with TRBD2. With V trimmed by 3 bases and J by 9 bases, 10 bases remained unmatched. Germline V gene sequence: CDR1 SGHNT, CDR2 YYREEE (reference sequence). The CDR3 is 17 residues long. CDR3 DNA sequence: TGTGCCAGCAGCTCCCGGACTAGCGGGGGGGGCGAGGGTGAGCAGTTCTTC. Protein sequence: CASSSRTSGGGEGEQFF.

This clonotype is a singleton in its sample. The chain has TRBV2 and TRBJ2-5, with D possibly TRBD2 on 5 matching bases. CDR3 size: 13 residues. From germline, CDR1 is SNHLY and CDR2 FYNNEI. V lost 11 bases and J 9 bases, leaving 22 bases between the germline ends. CDR3 sequence reads: CAGKGTGIEAQYF. CDR3 in DNA: TGTGCCGGAAAGGGCACGGGGATTGAGGCCCAGTACTTC.

Regarding this clonotype: Relative to the germline gene, one junction end is altered; a read error may explain this. The chain's CDR3 is CASSRSGLTEALF. The CDR3 region has the DNA TGTGCCAGCAGCCGTTCAGGGTTGACTGAAGCTCTCTTT. The chain employs TRBV28 and TRBJ1-1; possibly TRBD1 for D (5 bases). The CDR3 runs 13 residues. The germline V gene has CDR1 MDHEN and CDR2 SYDVKM.

By sample fraction, this clonotype is large. This sequence joins TRBV25-1 and TRBJ1-2, with D unresolved. Germline CDR1 reads MGHDK; CDR2 reads SYGVNS. V lost 3 bases, J lost 5 bases, and 7 bases lay in between. The CDR3 loop spans 12 amino acids. The CDR3 nucleotides read TGTGCCAGCAGTGATGGAAGATATGGCTACACCTTC. Translated, it gives CASSDGRYGYTF.

About this clonotype itself: Germline is not matched at one junction end, which may reflect a read error. The rearrangement uses TRBV2 and TRBJ2-5; D is perhaps TRBD1 or TRBD2 (5 bases each). Germline V gene sequence: CDR1 SNHLY, CDR2 FYNNEI. The CDR3 has 12 amino acids. The CDR3 loop is CASSEVGETQHF. The CDR3 DNA reads TGTGCCAGCAGTGAAGTAGGGGAGACCCAGCATTTC.

The genes are TRBV20-1 and TRBJ1-1; maybe TRBD1 (5 bases). Looked up from germline, CDR1 is DFQATT and CDR2 is SNEGSKA (reference sequence). CDR3 length equals 15 residues. The V and J ends lost 2 bases and 1 base respectively, with 14 bases between them. The CDR3 reads CSARSGRAQNTEAFF. CDR3 sequence (DNA): TGCAGTGCTAGATCGGGACGGGCACAGAACACTGAAGCTTTCTTT.

This clonotype is termed large. V gene TRBV3-1 combines with J gene TRBJ1-3, with 7 bases lining up with TRBD1. Germline loops: CDR1 LGHDT, CDR2 YNNKEL (reference sequence). V shed 4 bases, J shed 4 bases, and the junction held 10 bases outside the gene matches. CDR3 length: 16 amino acids. In DNA form, the CDR3 reads TGTGCCAGCAGCCCTTCAGGGGGTTCTTACGGAAACACCATATATTTT. Protein sequence: CASSPSGGSYGNTIYF.

This clonotype is deemed medium-sized. This rearrangement joins TRBV4-3 to TRBJ2-3; D uncertain. Trimming cost V 0 bases and J 6 bases, with 10 bases left between them. This CDR3 is 14 amino acids long. The germline V gene encodes CDR1 LGHNA and CDR2 YSLEER. The CDR3 sequence is CASSQDRVSDTQYF. The CDR3 nucleotides read TGCGCCAGCAGCCAAGATCGGGTTTCGGATACGCAGTATTTT.

The chain uses TRBV18 and TRBJ2-7; no clear D. Germline lookup yields CDR1 KGHSH and CDR2 LQKENI. V was pared by 0 bases and J by 5 bases, with 20 bases between. The length of the CDR3 is 17 residues. CDR3 sequence reads: CASSPPSSSSSYNEQYV. For the CDR3, the DNA is TGTGCCAGCTCACCACCGAGTAGTTCAAGCTCCTACAACGAGCAGTACGTC.

This clonotype was counted many times. The J gene is TRBJ2-2, the V gene TRBV5-1; TRBD2 might be the D (6 bases). Germline CDR1 and CDR2: SGHRS and YFSETQ. The V gene lost 4 bases and the J gene lost 4 bases, with 17 bases spanning the gap. The CDR3 runs to 16 residues. CDR3 sequence (DNA): TGCGCCAGCAGCCAAGTAATCTGGGGGGTCACCGGGGAGCTGTTTTTT. Translated, it gives CASSQVIWGVTGELFF.

For this clonotype: The conserved phenylalanine or tryptophan is not found at the CDR3 terminus, so this likely reflects a read error. The limits of the CDR3 on the DNA are not certain, so only TCRdb's listed CDR3 is given. The chain recombines TRBV2 with TRBJ1-1; the D segment call TRBD1 is taken from the table without a DNA check. Germline values: CDR1 SNHLY, CDR2 FYNNEI. The CDR3 contains 14 residues when both ends are counted. CDR3 loop: CAGSRDSDVPRAFI.

For this clonotype: At one end, the junction sequence differs from germline, possibly due to a read error. This chain connects TRBV12-3 or TRBV12-4 to TRBJ2-4; weak D call: TRBD2 (5 bases). This CDR3 region has 17 residues. The CDR3 sequence: CTSSRSGSVLAKNIQYF. The CDR3 nucleotides read TGTACCAGCAGCCGATCGGGGTCAGTTCTAGCCAAAAACATTCAGTACTTC.

By proportion, this clonotype is large. The chain couples TRBV29-1 to TRBJ2-1; perhaps TRBD2 as D (7 bases). The germline CDR1 and CDR2 sequences are SQVTM and ANQGSEA. The CDR3 has 12 residues. This chain's CDR3 is CSAGRGNNEQFF. CDR3 sequence (DNA): TGCTCCGCGGGGAGGGGGAACAATGAGCAGTTCTTC.